Sequencing of this TCR beta chain was carried out in a study of Ad26.COV2.S vaccination and SARS-CoV-2 variants. Study-wide results and caveats: Substantial breadth in spike-specific CD8+ and CD4+ T cell responses was reportedly seen after vaccination.

The treatment is: about 20 received Ad26.COV2.S at low or high dose, single or two shots; roughly five received placebo; per-sample allocation not given. Collection of samples fell on day 63 after the first vaccine or placebo injection. Notes on this clone: The antigen remains undetermined.

In germline, CDR1 is LGHDT, CDR2 YNNKEL (reference sequence). The CDR3 is 14 amino acids. The V end lost 4 bases, the J end lost 4 bases, and 13 bases lay between the germline ends. Assay used: immunoSEQ multiplex PCR; TCRdb lists only in-frame clones, some missing. The table records some 270,000 clones, roughly 85% of them present only once. J is TRBJ1-2 and V is TRBV3-1 (or the pseudogene TRBV3-2); D not certain. Sequenced here: peripheral blood, sampled in a trial of Ad26.COV2.S vaccine versus placebo. The receptor was derived from a person between 18 and 59 years old who received the Ad26.COV2.S COVID-19 vaccine or a placebo. This CDR3 reads CASSRNGASYGYTF. CDR3 DNA sequence: TGTGCCAGCAGCCGCAATGGTGCCTCCTATGGCTACACCTTC.